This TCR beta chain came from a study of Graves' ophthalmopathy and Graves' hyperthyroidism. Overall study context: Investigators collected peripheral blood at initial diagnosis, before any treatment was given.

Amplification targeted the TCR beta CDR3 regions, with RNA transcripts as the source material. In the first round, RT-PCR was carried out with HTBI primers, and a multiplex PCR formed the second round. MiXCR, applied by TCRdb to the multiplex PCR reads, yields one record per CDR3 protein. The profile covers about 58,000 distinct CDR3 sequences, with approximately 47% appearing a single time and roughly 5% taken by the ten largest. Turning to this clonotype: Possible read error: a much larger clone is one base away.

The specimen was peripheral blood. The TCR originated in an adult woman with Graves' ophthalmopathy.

In DNA form, the CDR3 reads TGTGCCAGCACCTCCCCCTCGGGAGCCATCAATGAGCAGTTCTTC. Amino acid sequence: CASTSPSGAINEQFF. The J gene is TRBJ2-1, the V gene TRBV25-1; tentative D call: TRBD2 (6 bases). The V end lost 7 bases, the J end lost 6 bases, and 19 bases lay between the germline ends. The CDR3 spans 15 residues. Germline lookup yields CDR1 MGHDK and CDR2 SYGVNS.